These 15 T cell receptor beta chains were all obtained from the same sample, sequenced in a study of human T cells and chemical hapten exposure. Time point in this sample: pre-sensitization, week 0. The sample's treatment: therapeutic diphenylcyclopropenone sensitization with weekly scalp DPC. MiXCR was run by TCRdb on the RACE reads, yielding one entry per CDR3 protein. This table has 280,000 or so distinct CDR3 sequences, around 7% appearing once. Material: whole blood, obtained in connection with sensitization to the hapten diphenylcyclopropenone (DPC). The receptors here all came from a man aged 18 to 30 with alopecia areata. Some clones in this sample may be carry-over from other donors' samples.

This clonotype showed up many times. The V call is TRBV20-1, the J call TRBJ1-1; D is perhaps TRBD1 (6 bases). Trimming took off 6 bases at V and 5 bases at J, with 16 bases between the two ends. CDR3 length: 13 amino acids. The germline gives CDR1 DFQATT, CDR2 SNEGSKA (reference sequence). The CDR3 spells CSASGRGETEAFF. CDR3 coding DNA: TGCAGTGCATCTGGCAGGGGCGAGACTGAAGCTTTCTTT.

The J gene is TRBJ2-2, the V gene TRBV5-5; D gene unclear. This CDR3 spans 12 amino acids. Trimming pared 2 bases from V and 7 bases from J, leaving 6 bases between. Germline V gene data show CDR1 as SGHKS and CDR2 as YYEKEE (reference sequence). The CDR3 DNA reads TGTGCCAGCAGCTTTGTGGGCGGGGAGCTGTTTTTT. Amino acids: CASSFVGGELFF.

The V call is TRBV4-1, the J call TRBJ1-2; 9 nucleotides match TRBD1. V lost 6 bases, J lost 7 bases, and 12 bases stayed unmatched. Germline V CDR1 and CDR2: MGHRA, YSYEKL. CDR3 size: 15 residues. CDR3 residues: CASSQPRTGESGYTF. CDR3 DNA sequence: TGCGCCAGCAGTCAACCTAGGACAGGGGAGAGTGGCTACACCTTC.

V usage is TRBV5-1 and J usage is TRBJ2-3; 7 positions agree with TRBD1. Germline CDR1 SGHRS, CDR2 YFSETQ. With V trimmed by 5 bases and J by 0 bases, 9 bases remained unmatched. The CDR3 contains 16 residues. The CDR3 DNA is TGCGCCAGCAGATCAACCCCGGGACAGAGCACAGATACGCAGTATTTT. Translated, it gives CASRSTPGQSTDTQYF. Full variable domain (missing parts from reference TRBV5-1 and TRBJ2-3): KAGVTQTPRYLIKTRGQQVTLSCSPISGHRSVSWYQQTPGQGLQFLFEYFSETQRNKGNFPGRFSGRQFSNSRSEMNVSTLELGDSALYLCASRSTPGQSTDTQYFGPGTRLTVL.

The gene calls are TRBV5-1 and TRBJ2-5, with a weak D call TRBD2 (5 bases). The CDR3 has 13 amino acids. Germline CDR1 and CDR2: SGHRS and YFSETQ. Trimming pared 6 bases from V and 3 bases from J, leaving 12 bases between. The CDR3 protein is CASTISGEETQYF. The DNA for the CDR3 is TGCGCCAGCACCATTTCCGGGGAAGAGACCCAGTACTTC.

This clonotype was observed a handful of times. The chain joins TRBV2 to TRBJ1-6; 8 bases are a match to TRBD1. V gave up 5 bases and J gave up 17 bases; unmatched junction bases: 5. The CDR3 spans 11 residues. Germline V gene lookup returns CDR1 SNHLY and CDR2 FYNNEI. Written as DNA, the CDR3 is TGTGCCAGCAGTACCGACAGGGGATTCCACTTT. It translates to CASSTDRGFHF.

The J gene is TRBJ1-1, the V gene TRBV20-1; D possibly corresponds to TRBD1 (6 bases). Germline assignment: CDR1 DFQATT and CDR2 SNEGSKA (reference sequence). The CDR3 has 13 residues. Trimming took off 1 base at V and 4 bases at J, with 10 bases between the two ends. The CDR3 region is CSARASRGTEAFF. CDR3 DNA sequence: TGCAGTGCTAGAGCGTCCAGGGGCACTGAAGCTTTCTTT.

This clonotype occurred many times. This sequence joins TRBV6-5 and TRBJ1-2; a weak D match, TRBD1 (5 bases). Germline V gene sequence: CDR1 MNHEY, CDR2 SVGAGI. Trimming shortened V by 5 bases and J by 6 bases, and 19 bases separated the two germline ends. This CDR3 is 15 amino acids long. The CDR3 here is CASSDEMTALDGYTF. CDR3 DNA sequence: TGTGCCAGCAGTGACGAAATGACAGCCCTAGATGGCTACACCTTC.

The CDR3 DNA reads as TGCAGCGTTGAAAGGTCGGAGACGAACACTGAAGCTTTCTTT. Amino acids: CSVERSETNTEAFF. V and J are TRBV29-1 and TRBJ1-1; D unclear. Between the trimmed V and J ends, which lost 2 bases and 1 base, there was a span of 11 bases. CDR3 length equals 14 residues. Germline loops: CDR1 SQVTM, CDR2 ANQGSEA.

This clonotype was observed many times. This chain connects TRBV3-1 to TRBJ2-5, with 12 bases fitting TRBD2. Trimming cost V 5 bases and J 9 bases; bases outside gene matches: 13. Germline V lookup: CDR1 LGHDT, CDR2 YNNKEL (reference sequence). The CDR3 covers 16 residues. The CDR3 bases are TGTGCCAGCAGCTTCTCCGGACTAGCGGGGCCGGTGGCCCAGTACTTC. Encoded protein: CASSFSGLAGPVAQYF.

This clonotype was observed many times. The chain recombines TRBV5-1 with TRBJ1-1; D possibly corresponds to TRBD1 (5 bases). The V end lost 3 bases, the J end lost 8 bases, and 11 bases lay between the germline ends. Germline values: CDR1 SGHRS, CDR2 YFSETQ. The CDR3 totals 12 residues. CDR3 DNA: TGCGCCAGCAGCTGGGGGGAGCTCGAAGCTTTCTTT. It codes for CASSWGELEAFF.

This clonotype was seen a few times. This rearrangement joins TRBV7-3 to TRBJ2-1; TRBD2 is a possible D gene (5 bases). Germline-derived CDR1 and CDR2 are SGHTA and FQGTGA. The V and J ends lost 5 bases and 5 bases respectively, with 16 bases between them. The CDR3 sequence is 15 residues long. The CDR3 protein is CASSPRGRGNNEQFF. Written as DNA, the CDR3 is TGTGCCAGCAGCCCCAGAGGGCGCGGAAACAATGAGCAGTTCTTC. The full variable domain, completed using reference TRBV7-3 and TRBJ2-1, is GAGVSQTPSNKVTEKGKYVELRCDPISGHTALYWYRQSLGQGPEFLIYFQGTGAADDSGLPNDRFFAVRPEGSVSTLKIQRTERGDSAVYLCASSPRGRGNNEQFFGPGTRLTVL.

This chain uses TRBV2 with TRBJ2-3, with 13 bases identical to TRBD2. The CDR3 sequence is 19 residues long. The germline gives CDR1 SNHLY, CDR2 FYNNEI. Trimming at V came to 7 bases and at J to 0 bases, leaving 13 bases not matched to a gene. The CDR3 here is CASIGTSGARYPSTDTQYF. CDR3 DNA sequence: TGTGCCAGCATCGGGACTAGCGGGGCGAGATACCCTAGCACAGATACGCAGTATTTT. Full variable domain (rest looked up from reference TRBV2 and TRBJ2-3): EPEVTQTPSHQVTQMGQEVILRCVPISNHLYFYWYRQILGQKVEFLVSFYNNEISEKSEIFDDQFSVERPDGSNFTLKIRSTKLEDSAMYFCASIGTSGARYPSTDTQYFGPGTRLTVL.

The CDR3 DNA follows: TGCAGCGTTGTACAGCTTATTTACGGTGGCTACACCTTC. Translating gives CSVVQLIYGGYTF. The rearrangement links TRBV29-1 to TRBJ1-2; no firm D call. V was trimmed by 4 bases and J by 7 bases, leaving 16 bases between them. The CDR3 is 13 residues long. Germline lookup yields CDR1 SQVTM and CDR2 ANQGSEA.

This clonotype was recorded a few times. The chain is built from TRBV25-1 and TRBJ2-2; 8 nucleotides agree with TRBD1. The CDR3 loop spans 14 amino acids. Looked up from germline, CDR1 is MGHDK and CDR2 is SYGVNS. Unmatched junction bases numbered 3, after V lost 8 bases and J lost 1 base. The CDR3 region is CASQGQVNTGELFF. The CDR3 nucleotides read TGTGCCAGCCAGGGACAGGTGAACACCGGGGAGCTGTTTTTT. Using reference TRBV25-1 and TRBJ2-2 for the parts outside the CDR3, the full variable domain is EADIYQTPRYLVIGTGKKITLECSQTMGHDKMYWYQQDPGMELHLIHYSYGVNSTEKGDLSSESTVSRIRTEHFPLTLESARPSHTSQYLCASQGQVNTGELFFGEGSRLTVL.